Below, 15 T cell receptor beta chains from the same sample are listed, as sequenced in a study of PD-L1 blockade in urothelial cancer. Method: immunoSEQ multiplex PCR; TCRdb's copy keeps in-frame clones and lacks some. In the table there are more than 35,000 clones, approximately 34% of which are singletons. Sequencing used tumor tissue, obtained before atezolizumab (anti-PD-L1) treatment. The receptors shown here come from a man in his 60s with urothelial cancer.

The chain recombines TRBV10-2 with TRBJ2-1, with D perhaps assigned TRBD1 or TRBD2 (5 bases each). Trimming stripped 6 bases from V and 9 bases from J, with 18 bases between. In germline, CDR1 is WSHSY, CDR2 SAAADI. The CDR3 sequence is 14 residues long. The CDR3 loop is CASSGADRGREQFF. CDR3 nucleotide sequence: TGCGCCAGCAGCGGGGCCGACCGGGGCCGTGAGCAGTTCTTC.

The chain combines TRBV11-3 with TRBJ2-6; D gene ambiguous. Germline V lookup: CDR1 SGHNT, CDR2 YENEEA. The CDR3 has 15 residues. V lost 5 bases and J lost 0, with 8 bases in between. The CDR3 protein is CASSAGNSGANVLTF. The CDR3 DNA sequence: TGTGCCAGCAGCGCCGGTAACTCTGGGGCCAACGTCCTGACTTTC.

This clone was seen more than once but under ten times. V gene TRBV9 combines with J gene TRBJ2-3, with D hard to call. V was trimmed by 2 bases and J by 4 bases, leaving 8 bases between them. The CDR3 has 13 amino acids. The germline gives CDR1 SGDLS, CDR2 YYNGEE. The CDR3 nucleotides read TGTGCCAGCAGCGTCGCGATGGCAGATACGCAGTATTTT. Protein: CASSVAMADTQYF.

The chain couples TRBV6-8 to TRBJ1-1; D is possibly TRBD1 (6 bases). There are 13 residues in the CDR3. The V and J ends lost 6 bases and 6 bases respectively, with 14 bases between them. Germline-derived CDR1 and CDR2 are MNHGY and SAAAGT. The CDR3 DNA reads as TGTGCCAGCAGGGGACAAGAGGACGCTGAAGCTTTCTTT. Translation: CASRGQEDAEAFF.

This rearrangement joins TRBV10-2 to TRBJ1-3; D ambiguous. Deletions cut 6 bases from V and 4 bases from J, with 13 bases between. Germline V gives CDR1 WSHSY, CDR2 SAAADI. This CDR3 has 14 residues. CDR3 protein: CASSPKGMGNTIYF. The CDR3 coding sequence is TGCGCCAGCAGCCCGAAAGGGATGGGAAACACCATATATTTT.

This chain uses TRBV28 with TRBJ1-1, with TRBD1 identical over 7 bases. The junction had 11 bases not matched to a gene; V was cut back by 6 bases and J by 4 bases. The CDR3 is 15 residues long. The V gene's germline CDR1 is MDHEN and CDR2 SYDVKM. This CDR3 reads CASRGDREGSTEAFF. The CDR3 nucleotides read TGTGCCAGCAGGGGTGACAGGGAAGGGAGCACTGAAGCTTTCTTT.

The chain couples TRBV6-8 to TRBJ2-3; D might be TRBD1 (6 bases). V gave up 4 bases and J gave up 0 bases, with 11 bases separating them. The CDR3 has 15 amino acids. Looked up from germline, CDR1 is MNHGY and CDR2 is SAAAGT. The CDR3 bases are TGTGCCAGCAGTTCCCCCAGGGGCAGCACAGATACGCAGTATTTT. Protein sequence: CASSSPRGSTDTQYF.

Here the CDR3 reads CSARTSGRQSEQYF. CDR3 coding DNA: TGCAGCGCTCGCACTAGCGGGAGGCAAAGCGAGCAGTACTTC. This chain uses TRBV29-1 with TRBJ2-7, with 12 bases fitting TRBD2. The V segment lost 7 bases and the J segment 6 bases; nucleotides outside the gene matches: 10. Looked up from germline, CDR1 is SQVTM and CDR2 is ANQGSEA. This CDR3 contains 14 residues.

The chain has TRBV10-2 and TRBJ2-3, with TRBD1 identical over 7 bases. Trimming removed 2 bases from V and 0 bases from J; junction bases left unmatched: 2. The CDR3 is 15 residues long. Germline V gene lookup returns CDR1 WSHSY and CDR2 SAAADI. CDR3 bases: TGCGCCAGCAGTGAGAGGACAGGCAGCACAGATACGCAGTATTTT. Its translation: CASSERTGSTDTQYF.

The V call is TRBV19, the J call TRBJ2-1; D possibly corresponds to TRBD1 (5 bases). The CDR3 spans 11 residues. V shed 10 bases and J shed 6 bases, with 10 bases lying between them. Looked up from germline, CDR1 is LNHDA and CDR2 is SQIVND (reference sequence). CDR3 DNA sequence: TGTGCCACCCGACAGACCAATGAGCAGTTCTTC. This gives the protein CATRQTNEQFF.

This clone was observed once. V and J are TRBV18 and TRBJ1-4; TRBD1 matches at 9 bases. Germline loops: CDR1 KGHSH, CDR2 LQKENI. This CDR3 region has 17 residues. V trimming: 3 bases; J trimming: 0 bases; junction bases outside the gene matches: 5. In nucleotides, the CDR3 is TGTGCCAGCTCACCTCCCCGACAGGGGGCAACTAATGAAAAACTGTTTTTT. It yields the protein CASSPPRQGATNEKLFF.

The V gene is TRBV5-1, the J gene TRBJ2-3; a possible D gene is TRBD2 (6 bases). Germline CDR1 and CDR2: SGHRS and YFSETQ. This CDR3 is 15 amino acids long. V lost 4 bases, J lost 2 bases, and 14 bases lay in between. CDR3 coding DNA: TGCGCCAGCAGCACCGGACGGGGGATCACAGATACGCAGTATTTT. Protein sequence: CASSTGRGITDTQYF.

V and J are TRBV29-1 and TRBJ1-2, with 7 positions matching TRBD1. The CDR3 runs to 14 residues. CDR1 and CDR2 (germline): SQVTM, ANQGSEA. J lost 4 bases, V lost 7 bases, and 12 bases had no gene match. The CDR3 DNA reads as TGCAGCGACCTACAGGGGTTTAATGGCTATGGCTACACCTTC. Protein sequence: CSDLQGFNGYGYTF.

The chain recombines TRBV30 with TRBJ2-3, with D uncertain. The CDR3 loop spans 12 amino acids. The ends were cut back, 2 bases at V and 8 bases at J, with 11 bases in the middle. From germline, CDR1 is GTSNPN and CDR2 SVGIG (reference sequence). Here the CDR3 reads CAWSRQQFTQYF. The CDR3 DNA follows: TGTGCCTGGAGTCGTCAACAGTTTACGCAGTATTTT.

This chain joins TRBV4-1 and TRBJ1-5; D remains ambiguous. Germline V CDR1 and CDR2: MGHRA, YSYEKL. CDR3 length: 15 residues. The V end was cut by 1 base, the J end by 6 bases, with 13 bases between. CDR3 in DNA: TGCGCCAGCAGCCAAGGGCCGGGTACCAGTCAGCCCCAGCATTTT. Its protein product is CASSQGPGTSQPQHF.